This TCR beta chain emerged from a study of OX40 agonist ivuxolimab in advanced cancers. This clone is a singleton in its sample. Germline loops: CDR1 SGHNT, CDR2 YYREEE (reference sequence). Trimming took off 1 base at V and 0 bases at J, with 5 bases between the two ends. The CDR3 length is 15 residues. TCRdb's table, derived via immunoSEQ multiplex PCR, lists solely in-frame clones and lacks some. The table shows tens of thousands of clones, with around 85% occurring only once. This TCR was recovered from an adult with an advanced solid tumor such as melanoma, head and neck, liver or kidney cancer. The material sequenced was CD4+ or CD8+ T cells sorted from blood, taken in a trial of the OX40 agonist ivuxolimab. This sequence joins TRBV5-4 and TRBJ1-6; D is undetermined. The CDR3 DNA reads as TGTGCCAGCAGCTTGATTAGCTCCTATAATTCACCCCTCCACTTT. Residues: CASSLISSYNSPLHF.